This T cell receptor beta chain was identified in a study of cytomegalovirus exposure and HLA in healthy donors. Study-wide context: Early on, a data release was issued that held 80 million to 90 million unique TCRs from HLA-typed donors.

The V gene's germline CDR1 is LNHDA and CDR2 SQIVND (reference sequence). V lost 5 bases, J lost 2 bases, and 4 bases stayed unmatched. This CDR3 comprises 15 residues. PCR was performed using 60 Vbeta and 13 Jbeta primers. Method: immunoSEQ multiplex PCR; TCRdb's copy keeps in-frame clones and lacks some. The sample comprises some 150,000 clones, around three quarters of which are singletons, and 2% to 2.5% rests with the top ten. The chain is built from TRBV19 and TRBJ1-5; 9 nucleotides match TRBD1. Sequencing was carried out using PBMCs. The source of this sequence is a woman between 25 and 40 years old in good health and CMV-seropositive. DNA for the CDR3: TGTGCCAGTAGTGGAAGACAGGGGGGCAATCAGCCCCAGCATTTT. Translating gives CASSGRQGGNQPQHF.